Below, 4 T cell receptor beta chains from the same sample are listed, as sequenced in a study of tumor-infiltrating lymphocytes in primary liver carcinoma. A constant-region primer served to make TCR beta cDNA from roughly 540 ng total RNA. Libraries of TCR beta came from three nested multiplex PCR rounds with slightly modified ARM-PCR. A C-beta reverse primer was combined with TRBV1-TRBV30 forward primers in the first two PCR rounds, and each round had approximately 10 cycles. MiXCR, run by TCRdb on the multiplex PCR reads, gives a single entry per CDR3 protein. This table holds tens of thousands of distinct CDR3 sequences, around 66% found once. Between roughly 17 and 31 mg of unsorted bulk tissue served as the source from which RNA and DNA were co-extracted. What was sequenced was tumor-adjacent normal liver tissue. The source is a man aged 40-49 years with primary liver carcinoma and hepatitis B virus infection.

To note about this clonotype: A junction end diverges from the germline sequence, so it may reflect a read error. The rearrangement uses TRBV6-1 and TRBJ2-1; 8 nucleotides align to TRBD2. CDR3 length equals 13 residues. From germline, CDR1 is MNHNS and CDR2 SASEGT. The DNA of the CDR3 is TGTGTCAGCAGGGAGGCGGGAGGCAATAAGCAGTTCTTC. Encoded protein: CVSREAGGNKQFF.

As to this clonotype: At one boundary the junction diverges from the germline segment, which might be a read error. The V gene is TRBV4-3, the J gene TRBJ2-1; TRBD1 matches at 9 bases. Looked up from germline, CDR1 is LGHNA and CDR2 is YSLEER. This CDR3 has 16 residues. The DNA for the CDR3 is TGCGCCAGCAGTCAAGATAGGACAGGGGCCGACAATGGGCAGTTCTTC. It specifies CASSQDRTGADNGQFF.

CDR3 sequence (DNA): TGTGCCAGCAGTTTGGCAGACAGGAACACTGAAGCTTTCTTT. Its protein is CASSLADRNTEAFF. The chain joins TRBV12-3 or TRBV12-4 to TRBJ1-1, with D possibly TRBD1 on 5 matching bases. The CDR3 has 14 amino acids. Trimming stripped 3 bases from V and 1 base from J, with 9 bases between.

The rearrangement uses TRBV11-2 and TRBJ2-1; TRBD2 aligns across 7 bases. Germline V gene data show CDR1 as SGHAT and CDR2 as FQNNGV. The CDR3 loop spans 16 amino acids. This chain's CDR3 is CTGSLEPQAGMNEQFF. The CDR3, as DNA: TGTACCGGCAGCTTAGAGCCCCAAGCGGGAATGAATGAGCAGTTCTTC.